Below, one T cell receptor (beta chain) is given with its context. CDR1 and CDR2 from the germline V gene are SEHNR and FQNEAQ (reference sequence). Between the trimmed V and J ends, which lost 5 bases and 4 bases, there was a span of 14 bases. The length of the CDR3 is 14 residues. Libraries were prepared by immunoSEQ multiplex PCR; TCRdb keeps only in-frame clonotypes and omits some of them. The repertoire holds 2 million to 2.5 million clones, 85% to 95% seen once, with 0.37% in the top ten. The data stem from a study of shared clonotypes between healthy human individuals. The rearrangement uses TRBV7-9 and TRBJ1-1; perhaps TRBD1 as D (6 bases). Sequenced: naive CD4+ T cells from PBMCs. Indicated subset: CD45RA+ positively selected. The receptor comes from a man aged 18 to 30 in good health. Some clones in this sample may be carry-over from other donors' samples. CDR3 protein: CASSAQQGSTEAFF. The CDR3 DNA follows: TGTGCCAGCAGCGCCCAACAGGGTAGCACTGAAGCTTTCTTT.